Detailed here is one T cell receptor beta chain. As yet, its antigen is unknown. The protocol was immunoSEQ multiplex PCR, while the TCRdb copy is restricted to in-frame clones and leaves out a portion. In the table there are 2 million to 2.5 million clones, just under 95% of which are singletons. The data derive from a study of shared clonotypes between healthy human individuals. Broader study findings: Incompleteness in sorted-subset sequencing, despite large depth, was shown by rarefaction. Generally, naive subsets (rather than memory subsets) showed larger estimated richness. About 5% of naive CD4 clonotypes were shared across several donors.

The CDR3 runs 16 residues. V lost 2 bases and J lost 2, with 13 bases in between. Per germline, CDR1 SEHNR and CDR2 FQNEAQ (reference sequence). CD8 cells classed as naive were CD45RO-negative and positively selected for CCR7, excluding terminally differentiated effector memory CD45RA+ cells. Donation came from healthy HIV-negative adults that had no recent acute infections or vaccinations. This TCR derives from a young man in good health. The chain uses TRBV7-9 and TRBJ2-1, with D tentatively TRBD2 (6 bases). Sequenced input: naive CD8+ T cells sorted from blood. CDR3 amino acids: CASSLRSGVPYNEQFF. The CDR3, as DNA: TGTGCCAGCAGCTTACGGTCGGGAGTACCCTACAATGAGCAGTTCTTC.